The 17 T cell receptor beta chains below come from one sample, sequenced in a study of identical twins (dated by TCRdb to the mid-2010s). The library came from 5' RACE. The sequencing machine was an Illumina HiSeq 2000. TCRdb reanalyzed the raw reads on its own, using fastp at Q25 for trimming and MiXCR for clone calling, and kept in-frame beta chains. Each entry merges the rows of one CDR3 protein and shows their most common DNA and genes. A total of roughly 540,000 distinct CDR3 sequences appear in this sample, around 20% of them only once. Of the sample, about 0.91% falls within the top ten clones. Separately, the same data were catalogued under a study of T cells expressing NK-cell markers.

Sequencing was carried out using CD4+ T cells sorted from blood. Every receptor here comes from a woman younger than 35 in good health.

This chain links TRBV5-1 with TRBJ2-1; D remains unclear. The CDR3 length is 15 residues. V dropped 3 bases and J dropped 3 bases, with 13 bases sitting between them. Germline-derived CDR1 and CDR2 are SGHRS and YFSETQ. The CDR3 protein is CASSSVEPYYNEQFF. CDR3 in DNA: TGCGCCAGCAGCTCAGTCGAGCCCTACTACAATGAGCAGTTCTTC.

This clonotype was observed a few times. The V call is TRBV6-5, the J call TRBJ2-1; D possibly corresponds to TRBD2 (5 bases). Trimming stripped 0 bases from V and 6 bases from J, with 15 bases between. Germline V lookup: CDR1 MNHEY, CDR2 SVGAGI. This CDR3 is 16 amino acids long. The CDR3 region has the DNA TGTGCCAGCAGTTACTCGGGGTTTGTGGGAGTCAATGAGCAGTTCTTC. It specifies CASSYSGFVGVNEQFF.

This clonotype was seen a few times. The rearrangement links TRBV29-1 to TRBJ2-7; no clear D gene. The ends were cut back, 4 bases at V and 0 bases at J, with 7 bases in the middle. The CDR3 extends over 12 amino acids. Germline values: CDR1 SQVTM, CDR2 ANQGSEA. CDR3 protein: CSVGPSSYEQYF. CDR3 bases: TGCAGCGTTGGCCCGAGCTCCTACGAGCAGTACTTC.

This clonotype was seen a handful of times. The chain joins TRBV5-1 to TRBJ2-1, with 10 bases identical to TRBD1. From germline, CDR1 is SGHRS and CDR2 YFSETQ. The CDR3 consists of 14 residues. V shed 2 bases and J 11 bases; nucleotides not matched to a gene: 7. The CDR3 here is CASSLDRGPFQQFF. The CDR3, as DNA: TGCGCCAGCAGCTTAGACAGGGGGCCCTTTCAGCAGTTCTTC.

This chain joins TRBV5-1 and TRBJ1-1; perhaps TRBD1 as D (6 bases). The CDR3 covers 14 residues. Trimming removed 2 bases from V and 3 bases from J, with 11 bases in between. Per the germline V gene, CDR1 is SGHRS and CDR2 is YFSETQ. The CDR3 protein is CASSFLAGDTEAFF. CDR3 bases: TGCGCCAGCAGCTTTCTGGCAGGGGACACTGAAGCTTTCTTT.

This sequence joins TRBV2 and TRBJ1-5; maybe TRBD1 (5 bases). The CDR3 spans 14 residues. Germline V gene data show CDR1 as SNHLY and CDR2 as FYNNEI. V lost 1 base and J lost 4, with 8 bases in between. This CDR3 reads CASSEEGWNQPQHF. The CDR3 coding sequence is TGTGCCAGCAGTGAAGAGGGGTGGAATCAGCCCCAGCATTTT.

This clonotype was recorded a few times. This rearrangement joins TRBV20-1 to TRBJ2-5; D unresolved. The CDR3 spans 13 residues. Germline assignment: CDR1 DFQATT and CDR2 SNEGSKA (reference sequence). Trimming took 1 base from V and 5 from J, leaving 11 bases between them. The CDR3 protein is CSARAAIRETQYF. In DNA, the CDR3 is TGCAGTGCTAGAGCCGCGATTCGGGAGACCCAGTACTTC.

This clonotype was seen only a few times. V is TRBV5-1 and J is TRBJ2-1; D remains ambiguous. Between the trimmed V and J ends, which lost 0 bases and 0 bases, there was a span of 7 bases. The CDR3 length is 15 residues. The germline V gene has CDR1 SGHRS and CDR2 YFSETQ. The CDR3 sequence is CASSLVRDSYNEQFF. The CDR3 DNA follows: TGCGCCAGCAGCTTGGTCCGCGACTCCTACAATGAGCAGTTCTTC.

The sample holds a few counts of this clonotype. One junction end does not reproduce the germline sequence, and a read error may be involved. The chain combines TRBV7-7 with TRBJ1-1; D ambiguous. The CDR3 is 13 amino acids. Germline CDR1 SSHAT, CDR2 FNYEAQ (reference sequence). The CDR3 reads CASSLFSNTEAFF. CDR3 in DNA: TGTGCTAGCAGCTTATTTAGCAACACTGAAGCTTTCTTT.

The sample holds a few counts of this clonotype. The chain is built from TRBV7-9 and TRBJ2-3, with D possibly being TRBD1 or TRBD2 (6 bases each). Trimming removed 4 bases from V and 1 base from J, with 15 bases in between. The CDR3 has 16 amino acids. Germline values: CDR1 SEHNR, CDR2 FQNEAQ (reference sequence). The CDR3: CASSSRGGIGTDTQYF. In DNA, the CDR3 is TGTGCCAGCAGCTCCAGAGGGGGGATTGGCACAGATACGCAGTATTTT.

This clonotype was seen more than once but under ten times. The chain employs TRBV6-5 and TRBJ2-5; D unresolved. CDR3 length equals 13 residues. Germline CDR1 is MNHEY and CDR2 is SVGAGI. Trimming stripped 6 bases from V and 3 bases from J, with 11 bases between. The CDR3 DNA reads TGTGCCAGCAGCTACCTCCTTGAAGAGACCCAGTACTTC. It encodes CASSYLLEETQYF.

This clonotype has more than one count but fewer than ten. The rearrangement uses TRBV5-1 and TRBJ2-3; TRBD2 matches 11 bases. Germline V gives CDR1 SGHRS, CDR2 YFSETQ. The CDR3 has 16 amino acids. Trimming took 0 bases from V and 4 from J; bases not matched to a gene: 4. This chain's CDR3 is CASSLVLAGAADTQYF. The CDR3 bases are TGCGCCAGCAGCTTGGTACTAGCGGGGGCAGCAGATACGCAGTATTTT.

The rearrangement uses TRBV3-1 and TRBJ2-3; TRBD2 matches at 8 bases. J gave up 1 base and V 0 bases, and 3 bases lay outside the gene matches. The CDR3 has 16 residues. The germline V gene encodes CDR1 LGHDT and CDR2 YNNKEL (reference sequence). The CDR3 DNA reads as TGTGCCAGCAGCCAAGAGCGAGCGGGGGGCACAGATACGCAGTATTTT. It yields the protein CASSQERAGGTDTQYF.

There are a few counts of this clonotype. The chain joins TRBV9 to TRBJ2-3, with D perhaps matching TRBD1 (6 bases). V was pared by 0 bases and J by 4 bases, with 12 bases between. In germline, CDR1 is SGDLS, CDR2 YYNGEE. This CDR3 is 15 amino acids long. The CDR3 DNA is TGTGCCAGCAGCGTAGAAAGGGGGAGCGCAGATACGCAGTATTTT. It translates to CASSVERGSADTQYF.

The V gene is TRBV12-3 or TRBV12-4, the J gene TRBJ1-5; D remains ambiguous. The CDR3 is 13 residues long. V dropped 3 bases and J dropped 2 bases, with 5 bases sitting between them. CDR3 in amino acids: CASSFFGNQPQHF. The CDR3 bases are TGTGCCAGCAGTTTCTTTGGCAATCAGCCCCAGCATTTT.

V usage is TRBV6-8 and J usage is TRBJ2-7, with D perhaps given as TRBD1 or TRBD2 (5 bases each). V lost 6 bases and J 3 bases, leaving 18 bases between the germline ends. Germline assignment: CDR1 MNHGY and CDR2 SAAAGT. The CDR3 is 15 residues long. The CDR3 coding sequence is TGTGCCAGCAGCGATACGGGGCCTCTCCTCTACGAGCAGTACTTC. Its protein product is CASSDTGPLLYEQYF.

The chain joins TRBV19 to TRBJ1-6; D is undetermined. Germline loops: CDR1 LNHDA, CDR2 SQIVND (reference sequence). CDR3 length equals 13 residues. V was clipped by 8 bases and J by 5 bases, with 10 bases between them. CDR3 residues: CASSEVDNSPLHF. The CDR3 DNA reads as TGTGCCAGTTCAGAGGTGGATAATTCACCCCTCCACTTT.